What follows are 27 T cell receptor beta chains derived from one specimen sequenced in a study of response to subunit inactivated influenza vaccine. MiXCR was run by TCRdb on the RT-PCR reads, yielding one entry per CDR3 protein. There are more than 150,000 distinct CDR3 sequences in the sample; about 9% occur only once, and approximately 11% lies in the top ten. The sample was non-naive T cells sorted from PBMCs, taken on the day of vaccination. Every receptor here comes from a man aged 50-60 years who received an inactivated influenza vaccine.

The chain has TRBV25-1 and TRBJ2-3, with D perhaps matching TRBD2 (6 bases). V shed 3 bases and J shed 4 bases, with 14 bases lying between them. This CDR3 has 15 residues. Germline V CDR1 and CDR2: MGHDK, SYGVNS. The DNA for the CDR3 is TGTGCCAGCAGTGAGGGCGGTAGCGGTTCAGATACGCAGTATTTT. It codes for CASSEGGSGSDTQYF.

This clonotype was observed a handful of times. This rearrangement joins TRBV28 to TRBJ2-7; TRBD2 agrees at 12 bases. The germline gives CDR1 MDHEN, CDR2 SYDVKM. This CDR3 spans 16 amino acids. With V trimmed by 5 bases and J by 1 base, 6 bases remained unmatched. The CDR3 DNA is TGTGCCAGCAGTGGACTAGCGGGAACAATTTCCTACGAGCAGTACTTC. Translation gives CASSGLAGTISYEQYF.

The chain couples TRBV6-2 or TRBV6-3 to TRBJ1-6, with D perhaps matching TRBD1 (6 bases). The CDR3 sequence is 15 residues long. Germline CDR1 is MNHEY and CDR2 is SVGEGT. The V end was cut by 5 bases, the J end by 5 bases, with 13 bases between. In DNA form, the CDR3 reads TGTGCCAGCAGTATTGGACAGATCGATAATTCACCCCTCCACTTT. This translates into CASSIGQIDNSPLHF.

Only a few counts were recorded for this clonotype. The chain recombines TRBV28 with TRBJ2-7; D not certain. This CDR3 has 14 amino acids. V was trimmed by 2 bases and J by 1 base, leaving 9 bases between them. Germline CDR1 MDHEN, CDR2 SYDVKM. The CDR3 is CASSLVPSSYEQYF. The CDR3, as DNA: TGTGCCAGCAGTTTAGTCCCATCTTCCTACGAGCAGTACTTC.

The chain carries TRBV6-6 and TRBJ2-1; 8 positions agree with TRBD2. Germline V gives CDR1 MNHNY, CDR2 SVGAGI (reference sequence). V shed 5 bases and J 10 bases; nucleotides not matched to a gene: 4. The CDR3 length is 12 residues. CDR3 nucleotide sequence: TGTGCCAGCAGTCGGACTAGCCGGGAGCAGTTCTTC. Translating gives CASSRTSREQFF.

The CDR3 spells CSARTSGTTYEQYF. The CDR3 DNA follows: TGCAGTGCCAGGACTAGCGGGACTACCTACGAGCAGTACTTC. The V and J genes are TRBV20-1 and TRBJ2-7; TRBD2 agrees at 12 bases. This CDR3 has 14 residues. Trimming cost V 6 bases and J 2 bases; bases outside gene matches: 5. In germline, CDR1 is DFQATT, CDR2 SNEGSKA (reference sequence).

This clonotype was counted ten times or more. In nucleotides, the CDR3 is TGTGCCACCAGCAGAGAAGGGCTTTCCTACGAGCAGTACTTC. Its protein is CATSREGLSYEQYF. This rearrangement joins TRBV15 to TRBJ2-7; D call uncertain. This CDR3 spans 14 amino acids. Trimming removed 0 bases from V and 1 base from J, with 7 bases in between. The germline V gene has CDR1 LNHNV and CDR2 YYDKDF (reference sequence).

As for this clonotype: Being one base from a much bigger clone, this may be a read error. The CDR3 nucleotides read TGTGCCAGCAGTCACCAGGGACAGAGAGAACTAAACTCTAATCAGCCCCAGTATTTT. Amino acids: CASSHQGQRELNSNQPQYF. J is TRBJ1-5 and V is TRBV6-2 or TRBV6-3; 7 positions match TRBD1. The J call may be faulty, since TRBJ2-3 better matches the DNA end. The CDR3 is 19 amino acids. Germline CDR1 is MNHEY and CDR2 is SVGEGT.

The rearrangement links TRBV15 to TRBJ2-2; D ambiguous. The CDR3 covers 13 residues. Germline CDR1 LNHNV, CDR2 YYDKDF (reference sequence). V was cut by 1 base and J by 3 bases, with 3 bases left in between. DNA for the CDR3: TGTGCCACCAGCAGAGGAGACACCGGGGAGCTGTTTTTT. Amino acids: CATSRGDTGELFF. Full variable domain (outside the CDR3, taken from reference TRBV15 and TRBJ2-2): DAMVIQNPRYQVTQFGKPVTLSCSQTLNHNVMYWYQQKSSQAPKLLFHYYDKDFNNEADTPDNFQSRRPNTSFCFLDIRSPGLGDTAMYLCATSRGDTGELFFGEGSRLTVL.

V gene TRBV5-1 combines with J gene TRBJ2-3; a weak D match, TRBD1 (5 bases). Germline V gene sequence: CDR1 SGHRS, CDR2 YFSETQ. The CDR3 loop spans 16 amino acids. The V end lost 4 bases, the J end lost 0 bases, and 15 bases lay between the germline ends. CDR3 sequence: CASSQWTIPSTDTQYF. DNA of the CDR3: TGCGCCAGCAGCCAATGGACAATACCTAGCACAGATACGCAGTATTTT.

This clonotype was observed many times. J is TRBJ2-5 and V is TRBV20-1, with 14 bases fitting TRBD2. Germline trimming cut 6 bases from V and 6 bases from J; bases unmatched to any gene: 3. This CDR3 has 13 amino acids. The V gene's germline CDR1 is DFQATT and CDR2 SNEGSKA (reference sequence). Here the CDR3 DNA reads TGCAGTGCGGGACTAGCGGGGGAGCAGACCCAGTACTTC. Protein: CSAGLAGEQTQYF.

The CDR3 region has the DNA TGCAGTGCTAGAGAAACGGGGTCATTTAGCAACGAGCAGTACTTC. It specifies CSARETGSFSNEQYF. This chain joins TRBV20-1 and TRBJ2-7; TRBD2 might be the D (5 bases). V lost 0 bases, J lost 5 bases, and 17 bases lay in between. Germline V gives CDR1 DFQATT, CDR2 SNEGSKA (reference sequence). CDR3 length equals 15 residues.

This chain joins TRBV10-3 and TRBJ1-2; D uncertain. Germline V gives CDR1 ENHRY, CDR2 SYGVKD. The CDR3 runs to 14 residues. V lost 5 bases and J 6 bases, leaving 16 bases between the germline ends. CDR3 in amino acids: CAISTVSDGDGYTF. The CDR3 bases are TGTGCCATCAGTACGGTGTCAGACGGGGATGGCTACACCTTC.

This chain connects TRBV12-3 or TRBV12-4 to TRBJ1-4, with D tentatively TRBD1 (5 bases). CDR3 length: 15 amino acids. The germline V and J ends were trimmed by 5 bases and 3 bases, with 13 bases remaining between them. The CDR3: CASSKGKGSNEKLFF. The CDR3 nucleotides read TGTGCCAGCAGTAAGGGGAAGGGGTCTAATGAAAAACTGTTTTTT.

This clonotype was counted ten times or more. The chain carries TRBV27 and TRBJ2-7, with D possibly being TRBD2 (6 bases). The V end was cut by 6 bases, the J end by 1 base, with 13 bases between. Germline V gene data show CDR1 as MNHEY and CDR2 as SMNVEV (reference sequence). The CDR3 is 14 amino acids. CDR3 nucleotide sequence: TGTGCCAGCAGGCCAGGCGGGGTTTCCTACGAGCAGTACTTC. Residues: CASRPGGVSYEQYF.

This clonotype was seen many times. The chain is built from TRBV7-2 and TRBJ2-1; perhaps TRBD2 as D (5 bases). Trimming cost V 1 base and J 3 bases, with 16 bases left between them. Germline CDR1 reads SGHTA; CDR2 reads FQGNSA. The CDR3 loop spans 17 amino acids. CDR3 DNA: TGTGCCAGCAGCTTAGTAGTCGGCGGGCGCCACTACAATGAGCAGTTCTTC. Translating it yields CASSLVVGGRHYNEQFF.

J is TRBJ1-1 and V is TRBV29-1; 7 bases are shared with TRBD1. The CDR3 has 12 amino acids. V lost 7 bases to trimming and J lost 0 bases; unmatched junction nucleotides: 2. The germline CDR1 and CDR2 sequences are SQVTM and ANQGSEA. The CDR3 sequence is CSGGQLNTEAFF. CDR3 DNA: TGCAGCGGGGGACAGCTGAACACTGAAGCTTTCTTT.

The chain carries TRBV28 and TRBJ2-5; D might be TRBD2 (5 bases). The V and J ends lost 5 bases and 5 bases respectively, with 15 bases between them. The CDR3 has 14 residues. The germline CDR1 and CDR2 sequences are MDHEN and SYDVKM. The CDR3 coding sequence is TGTGCCAGCAGTCTCTCGCGGGTGGTTGAGACCCAGTACTTC. This encodes CASSLSRVVETQYF. The full variable domain, rest sourced from reference TRBV28 and TRBJ2-5, is DVKVTQSSRYLVKRTGEKVFLECVQDMDHENMFWYRQDPGLGLRLIYFSYDVKMKEKGDIPEGYSVSREKKERFSLILESASTNQTSMYLCASSLSRVVETQYFGPGTRLLVL.

This clonotype was counted many times. V is TRBV11-2 and J is TRBJ2-7; the D call may be TRBD1 or TRBD2 (5 bases each). The length of the CDR3 is 15 residues. Germline V gene lookup returns CDR1 SGHAT and CDR2 FQNNGV. Trimming took 5 bases from V and 6 from J, leaving 20 bases between them. The CDR3 loop is CASSPRDRSGSEQYF. CDR3 DNA sequence: TGTGCCAGCAGCCCAAGAGATCGGTCAGGGAGCGAGCAGTACTTC.

This clonotype was observed many times. The rearrangement joins TRBV5-5 to TRBJ1-2, with D hard to call. V gave up 5 bases and J gave up 0 bases, with 17 bases separating them. Germline V lookup: CDR1 SGHKS, CDR2 YYEKEE (reference sequence). The CDR3 is made up of 16 amino acids. Here the CDR3 DNA reads TGTGCCAGCAGTCGGACTCCGGGAACAGCTAACTATGGCTACACCTTC. Encoded protein: CASSRTPGTANYGYTF.

This clonotype was counted many times. The CDR3 nucleotides read TGCGCCAGCAGCTTGCGAGGGACGAGAAGTACCGGGGAGCTGTTTTTT. This sequence encodes CASSLRGTRSTGELFF. V gene TRBV5-1 combines with J gene TRBJ2-2; D may match TRBD1 or TRBD2 (5 bases each). In germline, CDR1 is SGHRS, CDR2 YFSETQ. Trimming cost V 1 base and J 5 bases, with 15 bases left between them. This CDR3 spans 16 amino acids. The full variable domain, rest sourced from reference TRBV5-1 and TRBJ2-2, is KAGVTQTPRYLIKTRGQQVTLSCSPISGHRSVSWYQQTPGQGLQFLFEYFSETQRNKGNFPGRFSGRQFSNSRSEMNVSTLELGDSALYLCASSLRGTRSTGELFFGEGSRLTVL.

This clonotype appeared many times. The chain is built from TRBV7-6 and TRBJ2-1, with 9 bases fitting TRBD2. Germline V CDR1 and CDR2: SGHVS, FNYEAQ. The ends lost 1 base at V and 4 bases at J; junction bases unmatched: 5. The CDR3 consists of 16 residues. CDR3 DNA sequence: TGTGCCAGCAGCTTAGAGGTCCTAGCGGGATACAATGAGCAGTTCTTC. Translation: CASSLEVLAGYNEQFF.

The table lists this clonotype with many counts. V usage is TRBV5-1 and J usage is TRBJ2-1, with TRBD1 matching 8 bases. The CDR3 is made up of 16 amino acids. The V gene end was trimmed by 0 bases and the J gene end by 0 bases; junction bases not matched to a gene: 2. The germline gives CDR1 SGHRS, CDR2 YFSETQ. The CDR3 loop reads CASSLAGTGSYNEQFF. The CDR3 bases are TGCGCCAGCAGCTTGGCTGGGACAGGCTCCTACAATGAGCAGTTCTTC.

This clonotype occurred many times. The chain combines TRBV11-2 with TRBJ2-1, with 8 positions matching TRBD2. CDR3 length: 17 residues. Germline CDR1 reads SGHAT; CDR2 reads FQNNGV. Germline trimming cut 1 base from V and 0 bases from J; bases unmatched to any gene: 5. In DNA, the CDR3 is TGTGCCAGCAGCTTAGGCTCAAGCGGGAGCTCCTACAATGAGCAGTTCTTC. As protein: CASSLGSSGSSYNEQFF. The entire variable domain, with the rest obtained from reference TRBV11-2 and TRBJ2-1, is as follows: EAGVAQSPRYKIIEKRQSVAFWCNPISGHATLYWYQQILGQGPKLLIQFQNNGVVDDSQLPKDRFSAERLKGVDSTLKIQPAKLEDSAVYLCASSLGSSGSSYNEQFFGPGTRLTVL.

This clonotype occurred a few times. The V gene is TRBV7-2, the J gene TRBJ2-2; D is possibly TRBD1 (6 bases). Trimming removed 7 bases from V and 1 base from J, with 10 bases in between. This CDR3 is 14 amino acids long. CDR1 and CDR2 from the germline V gene are SGHTA and FQGNSA. In nucleotides, the CDR3 is TGTGCCAGCACCCGGACAGAGAACACCGGGGAGCTGTTTTTT. Protein product: CASTRTENTGELFF.

V gene TRBV7-2 combines with J gene TRBJ2-7, with 9 bases matching TRBD2. CDR1 is SGHTA and CDR2 is FQGNSA in the germline V gene. The V and J ends lost 5 bases and 4 bases, in that order; junction bases with no gene match: 15. CDR3 size: 17 residues. As DNA, the CDR3 is TGTGCCAGCAGCCCCCGTGGCAGCGGGAGGAGTGGATACGAGCAGTACTTC. It specifies CASSPRGSGRSGYEQYF.

In its sample, this clonotype was seen a few times. This chain joins TRBV2 and TRBJ2-7; D might be TRBD1 or TRBD2, each matching 5 bases. The CDR3 sequence is 14 residues long. V gave up 7 bases and J gave up 0 bases, with 13 bases separating them. Germline-derived CDR1 and CDR2 are SNHLY and FYNNEI. This CDR3 is CASNRDGSSYEQYF. CDR3 DNA sequence: TGTGCCAGCAATAGGGACGGTAGCTCCTACGAGCAGTACTTC.